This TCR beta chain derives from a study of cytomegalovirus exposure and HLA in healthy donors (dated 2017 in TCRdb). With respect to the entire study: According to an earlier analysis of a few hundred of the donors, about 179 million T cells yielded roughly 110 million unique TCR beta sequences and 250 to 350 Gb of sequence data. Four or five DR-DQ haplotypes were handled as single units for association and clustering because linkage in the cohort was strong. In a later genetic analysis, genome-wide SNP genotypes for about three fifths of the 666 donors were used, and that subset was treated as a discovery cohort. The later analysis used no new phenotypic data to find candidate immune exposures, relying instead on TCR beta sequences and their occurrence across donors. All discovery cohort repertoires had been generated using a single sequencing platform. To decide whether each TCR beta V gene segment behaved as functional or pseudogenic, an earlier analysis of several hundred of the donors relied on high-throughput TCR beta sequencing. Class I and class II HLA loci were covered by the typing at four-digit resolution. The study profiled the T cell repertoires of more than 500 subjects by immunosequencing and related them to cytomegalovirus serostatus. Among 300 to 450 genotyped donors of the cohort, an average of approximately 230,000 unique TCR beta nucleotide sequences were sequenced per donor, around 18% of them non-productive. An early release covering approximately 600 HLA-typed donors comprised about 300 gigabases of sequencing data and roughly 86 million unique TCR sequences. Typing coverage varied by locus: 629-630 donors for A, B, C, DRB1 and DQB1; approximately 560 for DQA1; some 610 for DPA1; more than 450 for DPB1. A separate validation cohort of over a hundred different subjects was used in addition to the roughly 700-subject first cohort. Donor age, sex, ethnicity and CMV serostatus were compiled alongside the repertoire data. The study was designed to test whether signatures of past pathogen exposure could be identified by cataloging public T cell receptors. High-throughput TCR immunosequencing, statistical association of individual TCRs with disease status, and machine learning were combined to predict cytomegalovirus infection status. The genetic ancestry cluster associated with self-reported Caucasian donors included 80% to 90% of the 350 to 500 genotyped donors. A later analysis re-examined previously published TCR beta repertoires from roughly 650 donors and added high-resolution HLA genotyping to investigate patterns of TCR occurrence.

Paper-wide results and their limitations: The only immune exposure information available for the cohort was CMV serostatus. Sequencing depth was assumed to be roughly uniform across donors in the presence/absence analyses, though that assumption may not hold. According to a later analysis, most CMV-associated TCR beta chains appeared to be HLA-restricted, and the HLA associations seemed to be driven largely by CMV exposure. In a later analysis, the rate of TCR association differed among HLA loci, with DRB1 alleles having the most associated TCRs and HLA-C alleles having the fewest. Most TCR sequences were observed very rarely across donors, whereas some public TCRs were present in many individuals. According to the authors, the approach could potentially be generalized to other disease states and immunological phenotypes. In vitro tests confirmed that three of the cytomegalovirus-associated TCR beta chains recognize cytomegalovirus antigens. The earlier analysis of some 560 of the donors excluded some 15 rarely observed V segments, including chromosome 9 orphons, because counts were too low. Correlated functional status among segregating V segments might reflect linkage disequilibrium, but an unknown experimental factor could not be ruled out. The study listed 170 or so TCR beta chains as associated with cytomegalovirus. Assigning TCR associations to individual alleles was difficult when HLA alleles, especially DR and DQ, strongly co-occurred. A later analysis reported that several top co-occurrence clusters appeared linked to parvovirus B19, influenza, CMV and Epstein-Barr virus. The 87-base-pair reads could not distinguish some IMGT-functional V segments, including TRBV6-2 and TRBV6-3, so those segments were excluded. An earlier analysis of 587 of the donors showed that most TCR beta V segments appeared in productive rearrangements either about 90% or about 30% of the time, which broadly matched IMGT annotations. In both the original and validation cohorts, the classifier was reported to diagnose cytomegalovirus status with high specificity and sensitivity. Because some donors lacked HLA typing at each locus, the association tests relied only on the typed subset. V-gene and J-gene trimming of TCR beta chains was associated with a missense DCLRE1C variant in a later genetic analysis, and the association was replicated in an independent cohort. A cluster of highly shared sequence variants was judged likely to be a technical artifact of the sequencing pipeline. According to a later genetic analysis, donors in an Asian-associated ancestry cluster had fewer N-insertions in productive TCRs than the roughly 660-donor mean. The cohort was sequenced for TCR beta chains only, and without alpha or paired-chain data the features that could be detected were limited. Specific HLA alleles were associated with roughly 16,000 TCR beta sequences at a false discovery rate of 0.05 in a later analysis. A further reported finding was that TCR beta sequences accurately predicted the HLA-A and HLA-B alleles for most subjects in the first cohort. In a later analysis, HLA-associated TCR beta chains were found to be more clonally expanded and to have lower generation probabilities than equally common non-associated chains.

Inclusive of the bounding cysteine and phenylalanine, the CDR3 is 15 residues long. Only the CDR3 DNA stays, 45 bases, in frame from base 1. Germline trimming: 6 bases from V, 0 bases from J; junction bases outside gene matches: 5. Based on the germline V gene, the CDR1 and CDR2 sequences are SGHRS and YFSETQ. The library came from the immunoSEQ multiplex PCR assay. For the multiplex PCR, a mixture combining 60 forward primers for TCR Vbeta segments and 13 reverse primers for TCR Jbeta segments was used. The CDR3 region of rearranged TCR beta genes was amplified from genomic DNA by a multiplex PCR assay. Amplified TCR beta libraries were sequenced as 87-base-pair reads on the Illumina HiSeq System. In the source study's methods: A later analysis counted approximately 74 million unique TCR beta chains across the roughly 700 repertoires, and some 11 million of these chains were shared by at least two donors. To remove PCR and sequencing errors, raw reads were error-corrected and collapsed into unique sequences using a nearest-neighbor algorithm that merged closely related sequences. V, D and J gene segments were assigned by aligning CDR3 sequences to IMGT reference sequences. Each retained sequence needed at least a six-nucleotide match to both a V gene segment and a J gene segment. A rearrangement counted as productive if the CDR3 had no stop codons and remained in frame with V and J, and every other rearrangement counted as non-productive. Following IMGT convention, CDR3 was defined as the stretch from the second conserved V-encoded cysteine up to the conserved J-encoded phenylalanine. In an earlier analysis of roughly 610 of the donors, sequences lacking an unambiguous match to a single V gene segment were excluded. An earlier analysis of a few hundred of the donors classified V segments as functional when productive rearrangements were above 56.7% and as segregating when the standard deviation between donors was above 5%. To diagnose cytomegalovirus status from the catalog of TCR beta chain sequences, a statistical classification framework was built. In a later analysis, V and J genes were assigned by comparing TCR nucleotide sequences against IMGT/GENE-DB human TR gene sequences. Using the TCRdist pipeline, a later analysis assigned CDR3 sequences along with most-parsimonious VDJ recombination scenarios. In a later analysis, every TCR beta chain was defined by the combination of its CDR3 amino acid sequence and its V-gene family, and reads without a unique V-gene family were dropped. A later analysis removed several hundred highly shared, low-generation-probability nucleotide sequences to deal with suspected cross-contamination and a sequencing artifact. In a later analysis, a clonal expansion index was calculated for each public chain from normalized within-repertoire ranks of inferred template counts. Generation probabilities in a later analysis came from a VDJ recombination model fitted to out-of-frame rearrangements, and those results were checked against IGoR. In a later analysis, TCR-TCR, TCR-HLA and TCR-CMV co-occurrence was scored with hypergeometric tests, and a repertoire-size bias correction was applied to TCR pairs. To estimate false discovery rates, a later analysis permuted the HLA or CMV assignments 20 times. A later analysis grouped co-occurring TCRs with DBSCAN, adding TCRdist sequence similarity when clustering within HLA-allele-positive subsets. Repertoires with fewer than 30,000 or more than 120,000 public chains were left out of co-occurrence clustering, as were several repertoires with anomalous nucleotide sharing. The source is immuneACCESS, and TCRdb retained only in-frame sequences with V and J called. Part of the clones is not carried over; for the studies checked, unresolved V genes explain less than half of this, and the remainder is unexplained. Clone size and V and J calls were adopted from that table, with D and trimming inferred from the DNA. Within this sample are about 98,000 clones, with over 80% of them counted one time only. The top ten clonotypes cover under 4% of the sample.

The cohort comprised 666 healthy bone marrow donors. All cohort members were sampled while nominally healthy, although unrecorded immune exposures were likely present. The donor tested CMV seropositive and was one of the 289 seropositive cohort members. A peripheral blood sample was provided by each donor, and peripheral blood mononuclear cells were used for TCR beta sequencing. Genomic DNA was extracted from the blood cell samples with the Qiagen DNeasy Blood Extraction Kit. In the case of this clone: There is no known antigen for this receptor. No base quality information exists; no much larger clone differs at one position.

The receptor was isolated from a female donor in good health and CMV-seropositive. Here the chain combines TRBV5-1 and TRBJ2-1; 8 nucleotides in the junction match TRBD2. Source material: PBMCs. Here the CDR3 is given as CASKNSGTSYNEQFF. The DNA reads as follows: TGCGCCAGCAAAAATAGCGGGACCTCCTACAATGAGCAGTTCTTC. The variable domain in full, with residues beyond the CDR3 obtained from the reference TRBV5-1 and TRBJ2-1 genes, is KAGVTQTPRYLIKTRGQQVTLSCSPISGHRSVSWYQQTPGQGLQFLFEYFSETQRNKGNFPGRFSGRQFSNSRSEMNVSTLELGDSALYLCASKNSGTSYNEQFFGPGTRLTVL.